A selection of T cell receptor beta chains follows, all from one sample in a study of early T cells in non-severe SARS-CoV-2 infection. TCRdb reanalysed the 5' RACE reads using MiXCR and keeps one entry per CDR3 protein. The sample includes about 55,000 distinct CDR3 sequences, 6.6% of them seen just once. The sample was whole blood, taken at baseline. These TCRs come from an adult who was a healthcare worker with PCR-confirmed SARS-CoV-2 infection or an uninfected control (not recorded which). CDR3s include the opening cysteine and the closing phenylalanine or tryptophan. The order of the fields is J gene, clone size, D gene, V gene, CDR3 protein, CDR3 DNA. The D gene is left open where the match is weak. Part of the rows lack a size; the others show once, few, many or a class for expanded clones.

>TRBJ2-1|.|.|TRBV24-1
CATSERAGGSKTEQFF
TGTGCCACCAGTGAAAGGGCCGGCGGGTCTAAGACCGAGCAGTTCTTC
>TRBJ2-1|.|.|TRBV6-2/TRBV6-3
CASSYLLARNEQFF
TGTGCCAGCAGTTACTTACTAGCCCGCAATGAGCAGTTCTTC
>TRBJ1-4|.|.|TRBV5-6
CASSGLGVGEKLFF
TGTGCCAGCAGCGGACTTGGAGTGGGGGAAAAACTGTTTTTT
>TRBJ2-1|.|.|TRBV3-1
CASSQSSYNEQFF
TGTGCCAGCAGCCAAAGCTCCTACAATGAGCAGTTCTTC
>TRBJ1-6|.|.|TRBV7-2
CASSGDPYNSPLHF
TGTGCCAGCAGTGGGGATCCCTATAATTCACCCCTCCACTTT
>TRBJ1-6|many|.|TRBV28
CASSLFRDLSSYNSPLHF
TGTGCCAGCAGTTTATTCCGGGACCTTAGCTCCTATAATTCACCCCTCCACTTT
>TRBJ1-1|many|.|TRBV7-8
CASSLIGDTEAFF
TGTGCCAGCAGCTTAATAGGGGACACTGAAGCTTTCTTT
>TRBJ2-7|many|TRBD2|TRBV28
CASSPGLAGGVWASEQYF
TGTGCCAGCAGTCCCGGACTAGCGGGGGGGGTGTGGGCCTCCGAGCAGTACTTC
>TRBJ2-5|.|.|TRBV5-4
CASSLGVAFNQETQYF
TGTGCCAGCAGCTTGGGGGTGGCTTTTAACCAAGAGACCCAGTACTTC
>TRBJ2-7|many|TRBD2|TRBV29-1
CSVEDRWGLGTYEQYF
TGCAGCGTTGAAGATAGGTGGGGACTAGGGACCTACGAGCAGTACTTC